These T cell receptor beta chains were read from a single sample in a study of tumor-infiltrating lymphocytes in primary liver carcinoma. TCRdb called the multiplex PCR reads again in MiXCR, with one record for every CDR3 protein. The sample consists of almost 200,000 distinct CDR3 sequences, 65% of them appearing once. Sequencing input: peripheral blood. The receptors shown here come from a woman in her sixties with primary liver carcinoma and hepatitis B virus infection. The CDR3 runs from the conserved cysteine through the conserved F or W. Fields, in order: clone size, J gene, D gene, V gene, CDR3 protein, CDR3 DNA. D genes are given only for firm matches. Part of the rows lack a size; the others show once, few, many or a class for expanded clones.

clone_size: .; j_call: TRBJ1-1; d_call: .; v_call: TRBV11-2; cdr3_aa: CASNFATRTEAFF; cdr3_nt: TGTGCCAGCAACTTTGCGACAAGGACTGAAGCTTTCTTT
clone_size: many; j_call: TRBJ1-2; d_call: TRBD1; v_call: TRBV12-3/TRBV12-4; cdr3_aa: CASRYRDRASYTF; cdr3_nt: TGTGCCAGCAGATACCGGGACAGGGCAAGCTACACCTTC
clone_size: .; j_call: TRBJ1-1; d_call: .; v_call: TRBV7-3; cdr3_aa: CASSLSAGNTEAFF; cdr3_nt: TGCGCCAGCAGCCTGTCCGCGGGGAACACTGAAGCTTTCTTT
clone_size: few; j_call: TRBJ2-2; d_call: .; v_call: TRBV10-3; cdr3_aa: CAISERSLTNTGELFF; cdr3_nt: TGTGCCATCAGTGAAAGGAGTCTTACAAACACCGGGGAGCTGTTTTTT
clone_size: few; j_call: TRBJ1-3; d_call: .; v_call: TRBV29-1; cdr3_aa: CSIWEQGGSGNTIYF; cdr3_nt: TGCAGCATTTGGGAACAGGGTGGGTCTGGAAACACCATATATTTT
clone_size: .; j_call: TRBJ2-5; d_call: TRBD2; v_call: TRBV11-3; cdr3_aa: CASSAGTSGSGETQYF; cdr3_nt: TGTGCCAGCAGCGCAGGGACCAGCGGGAGCGGGGAGACCCAGTACTTC
clone_size: .; j_call: TRBJ1-5; d_call: .; v_call: TRBV11-3; cdr3_aa: CAGNPRAGHSNQPQHF; cdr3_nt: TGTGCCGGCAACCCTAGGGCGGGCCATAGCAATCAGCCCCAGCATTTT
clone_size: few; j_call: TRBJ1-5; d_call: .; v_call: TRBV5-8; cdr3_aa: CASSWRGPGYNQPQHF; cdr3_nt: TGTGCCAGCAGCTGGAGGGGTCCCGGGTATAATCAGCCCCAGCATTTT
clone_size: .; j_call: TRBJ1-5; d_call: .; v_call: TRBV6-1; cdr3_aa: CASNAGRGRPQHF; cdr3_nt: TGTGCCAGTAATGCAGGTCGGGGTCGACCCCAGCATTTT
clone_size: few; j_call: TRBJ2-7; d_call: .; v_call: TRBV5-1; cdr3_aa: CASSLEAGMREQYF; cdr3_nt: TGCGCCAGCAGCTTGGAGGCCGGCATGCGCGAGCAGTACTTC
clone_size: .; j_call: TRBJ2-7; d_call: .; v_call: TRBV28; cdr3_aa: CASSLGYWEEQYF; cdr3_nt: TGTGCCAGCAGTTTAGGTTATTGGGAAGAGCAGTACTTC
clone_size: .; j_call: TRBJ2-1; d_call: .; v_call: TRBV7-8; cdr3_aa: CASSPQPGSYSEQFF; cdr3_nt: TGTGCCAGCAGCCCCCAGCCGGGTTCCTACAGTGAACAGTTCTTC
clone_size: .; j_call: TRBJ1-2; d_call: TRBD1; v_call: TRBV29-1; cdr3_aa: CSVIPTGQGVGYTF; cdr3_nt: TGCAGCGTTATCCCAACAGGACAGGGGGTTGGCTACACATTC
clone_size: many; j_call: TRBJ1-1; d_call: .; v_call: TRBV4-1; cdr3_aa: CASSHPRGTRAFF; cdr3_nt: TGCGCCAGCAGCCACCCCAGGGGTACCAGAGCTTTCTTT
clone_size: few; j_call: TRBJ1-2; d_call: .; v_call: TRBV6-6; cdr3_aa: CASSYKYGEAGYTF; cdr3_nt: TGTGCCAGCAGTTATAAGTACGGGGAAGCTGGCTACACCTTC
clone_size: .; j_call: TRBJ2-5; d_call: .; v_call: TRBV10-3; cdr3_aa: CAISPGEGTQYF; cdr3_nt: TGTGCCATCAGTCCAGGGGAAGGGACCCAGTACTTT